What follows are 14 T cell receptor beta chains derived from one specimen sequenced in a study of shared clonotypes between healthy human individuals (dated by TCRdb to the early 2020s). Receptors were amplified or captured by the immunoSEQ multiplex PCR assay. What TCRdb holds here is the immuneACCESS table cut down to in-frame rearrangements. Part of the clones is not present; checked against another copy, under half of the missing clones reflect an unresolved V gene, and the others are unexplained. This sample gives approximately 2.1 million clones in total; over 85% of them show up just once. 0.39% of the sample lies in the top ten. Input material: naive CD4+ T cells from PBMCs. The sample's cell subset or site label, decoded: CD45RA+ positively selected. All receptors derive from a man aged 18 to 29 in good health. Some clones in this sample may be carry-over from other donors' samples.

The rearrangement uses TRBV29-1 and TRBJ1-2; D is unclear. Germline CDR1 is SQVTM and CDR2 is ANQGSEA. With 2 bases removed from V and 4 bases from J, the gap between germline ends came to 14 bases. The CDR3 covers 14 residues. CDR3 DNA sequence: TGCAGCGTTGAACCCGGGCCTCGGGTCTATGGCTACACCTTC. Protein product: CSVEPGPRVYGYTF.

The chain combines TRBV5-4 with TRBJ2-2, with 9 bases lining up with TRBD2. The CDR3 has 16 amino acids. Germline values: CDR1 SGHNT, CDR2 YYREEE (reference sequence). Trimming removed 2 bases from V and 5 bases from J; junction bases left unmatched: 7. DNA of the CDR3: TGTGCCAGCAGCTTTGGTAGCGGGGGAGGAACCGGGGAGCTGTTTTTT. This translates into CASSFGSGGGTGELFF.

CDR3 residues: CASSQPTKAKNIQYF. CDR3 DNA: TGCGCCAGCAGCCAACCGACAAAAGCCAAAAACATTCAGTACTTC. The chain employs TRBV4-1 and TRBJ2-4; no clear D. The CDR3 is made up of 15 amino acids. V lost 2 bases and J 0 bases, leaving 8 bases between the germline ends. Germline V gene sequence: CDR1 MGHRA, CDR2 YSYEKL.

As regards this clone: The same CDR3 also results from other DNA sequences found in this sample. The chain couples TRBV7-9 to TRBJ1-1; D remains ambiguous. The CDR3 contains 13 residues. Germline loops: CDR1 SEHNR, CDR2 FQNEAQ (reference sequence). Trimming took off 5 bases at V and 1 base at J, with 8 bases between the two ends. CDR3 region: CASSLNRNTEAFF. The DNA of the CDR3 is TGTGCCAGCAGCCTGAACAGGAACACTGAAGCTTTCTTT. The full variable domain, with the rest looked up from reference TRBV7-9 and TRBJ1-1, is DTGVSQNPRHKITKRGQNVTFRCDPISEHNRLYWYRQTLGQGPEFLTYFQNEAQLEKSRLLSDRFSAERPKGSFSTLEIQRTEQGDSAMYLCASSLNRNTEAFFGQGTRLTVV.

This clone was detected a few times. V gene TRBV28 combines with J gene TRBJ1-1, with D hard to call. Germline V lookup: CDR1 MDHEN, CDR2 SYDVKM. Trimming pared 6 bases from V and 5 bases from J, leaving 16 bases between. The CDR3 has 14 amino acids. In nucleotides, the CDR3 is TGTGCCAGCAGCACCCGCGGGGAGGTGACTGAAGCTTTCTTT. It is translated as CASSTRGEVTEAFF.

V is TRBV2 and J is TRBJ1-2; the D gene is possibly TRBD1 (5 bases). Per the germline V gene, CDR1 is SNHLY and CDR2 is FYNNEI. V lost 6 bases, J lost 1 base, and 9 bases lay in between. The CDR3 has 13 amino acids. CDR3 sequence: CASRNRFNYGYTF. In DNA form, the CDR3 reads TGTGCCAGCAGAAACAGGTTTAACTATGGCTACACCTTC.

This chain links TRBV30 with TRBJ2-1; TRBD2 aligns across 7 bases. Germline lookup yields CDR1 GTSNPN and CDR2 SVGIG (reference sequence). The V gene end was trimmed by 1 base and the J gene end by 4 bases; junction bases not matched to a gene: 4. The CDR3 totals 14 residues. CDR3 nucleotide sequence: TGTGCCTGGAGTGGGGTAGCGGGTTACAATGAGCAGTTCTTC. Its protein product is CAWSGVAGYNEQFF.

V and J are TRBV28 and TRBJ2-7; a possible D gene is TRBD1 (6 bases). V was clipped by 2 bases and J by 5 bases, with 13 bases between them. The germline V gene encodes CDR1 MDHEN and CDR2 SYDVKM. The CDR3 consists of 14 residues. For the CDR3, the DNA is TGTGCCAGCAGTTTAGGGCAGGGGTCCCACGAGCAGTACTTC. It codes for CASSLGQGSHEQYF.

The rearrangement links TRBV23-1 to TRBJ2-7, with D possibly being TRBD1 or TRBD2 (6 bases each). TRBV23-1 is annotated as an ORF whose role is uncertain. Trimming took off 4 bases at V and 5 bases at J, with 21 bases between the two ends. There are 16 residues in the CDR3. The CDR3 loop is CASSPGGPQPPDEQYF. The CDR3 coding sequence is TGCGCCAGCAGTCCTGGGGGGCCACAACCTCCCGACGAGCAGTACTTC.

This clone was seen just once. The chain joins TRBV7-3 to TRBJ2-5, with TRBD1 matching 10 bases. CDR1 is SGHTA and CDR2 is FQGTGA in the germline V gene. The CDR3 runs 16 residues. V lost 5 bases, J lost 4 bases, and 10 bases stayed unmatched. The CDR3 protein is CASSPRPGQGLETQYF. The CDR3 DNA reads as TGTGCCAGCAGCCCGAGGCCGGGACAGGGGCTAGAGACCCAGTACTTC.

This CDR3 is CASSFSGQGLNEQFF. The CDR3, as DNA: TGTGCCAGCAGCTTCTCGGGACAGGGGTTAAATGAGCAGTTCTTC. The J gene is TRBJ2-1, the V gene TRBV7-6, with 10 bases fitting TRBD1. The CDR3 contains 15 residues. V shed 3 bases and J 7 bases; nucleotides not matched to a gene: 6. Germline V gives CDR1 SGHVS, CDR2 FNYEAQ.

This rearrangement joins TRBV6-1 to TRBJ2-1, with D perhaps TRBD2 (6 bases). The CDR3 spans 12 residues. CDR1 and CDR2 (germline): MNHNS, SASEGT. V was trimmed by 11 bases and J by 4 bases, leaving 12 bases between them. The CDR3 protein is CAYRRGYNEQFF. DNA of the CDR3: TGTGCCTACCGGAGGGGTTACAATGAGCAGTTCTTC.

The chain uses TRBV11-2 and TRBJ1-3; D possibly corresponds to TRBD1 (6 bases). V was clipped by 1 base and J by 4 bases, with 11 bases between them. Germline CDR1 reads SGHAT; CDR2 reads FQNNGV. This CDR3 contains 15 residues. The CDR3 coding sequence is TGTGCCAGCAGCTTAGGACAGGCAACCGGAAACACCATATATTTT. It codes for CASSLGQATGNTIYF.

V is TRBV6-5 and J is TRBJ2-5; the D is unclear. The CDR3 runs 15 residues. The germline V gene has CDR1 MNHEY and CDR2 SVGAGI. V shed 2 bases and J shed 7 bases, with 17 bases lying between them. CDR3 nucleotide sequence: TGTGCCAGCAGTTACCCCCTAACTCACAAGGGGACCCAGTACTTC. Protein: CASSYPLTHKGTQYF.